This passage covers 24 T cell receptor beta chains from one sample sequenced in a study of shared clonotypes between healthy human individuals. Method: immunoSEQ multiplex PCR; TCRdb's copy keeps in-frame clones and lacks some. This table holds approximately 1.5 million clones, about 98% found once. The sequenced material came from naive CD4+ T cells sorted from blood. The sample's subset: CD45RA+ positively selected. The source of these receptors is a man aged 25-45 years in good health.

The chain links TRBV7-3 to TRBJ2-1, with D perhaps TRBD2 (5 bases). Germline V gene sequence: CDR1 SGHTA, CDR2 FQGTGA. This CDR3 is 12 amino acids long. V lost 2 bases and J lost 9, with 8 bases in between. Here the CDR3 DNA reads TGTGCCAGCAGCTTATCCCGGGGTGAGCAGTTCTTC. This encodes CASSLSRGEQFF. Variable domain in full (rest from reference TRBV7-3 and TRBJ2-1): GAGVSQTPSNKVTEKGKYVELRCDPISGHTALYWYRQSLGQGPEFLIYFQGTGAADDSGLPNDRFFAVRPEGSVSTLKIQRTERGDSAVYLCASSLSRGEQFFGPGTRLTVL.

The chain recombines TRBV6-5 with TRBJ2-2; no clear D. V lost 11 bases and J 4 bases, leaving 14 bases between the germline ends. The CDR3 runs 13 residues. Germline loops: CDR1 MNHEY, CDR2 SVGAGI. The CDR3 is CAGPVVATGELFF. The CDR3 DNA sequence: TGTGCCGGGCCAGTTGTAGCCACCGGGGAGCTGTTTTTT.

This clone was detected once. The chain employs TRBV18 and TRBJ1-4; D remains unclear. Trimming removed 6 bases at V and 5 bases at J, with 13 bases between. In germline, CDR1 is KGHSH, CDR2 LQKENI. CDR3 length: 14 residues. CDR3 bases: TGTGCCAGCTCGCGACCGGGAATAAATGAAAAACTGTTTTTT. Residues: CASSRPGINEKLFF.

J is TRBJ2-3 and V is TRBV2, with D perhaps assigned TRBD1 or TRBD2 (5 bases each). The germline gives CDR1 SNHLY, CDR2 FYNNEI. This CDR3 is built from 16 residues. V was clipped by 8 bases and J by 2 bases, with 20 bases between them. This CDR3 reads CASPGVDTQYTDTQYF. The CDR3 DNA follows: TGTGCCAGCCCCGGGGTGGACACCCAGTACACAGATACGCAGTATTTT.

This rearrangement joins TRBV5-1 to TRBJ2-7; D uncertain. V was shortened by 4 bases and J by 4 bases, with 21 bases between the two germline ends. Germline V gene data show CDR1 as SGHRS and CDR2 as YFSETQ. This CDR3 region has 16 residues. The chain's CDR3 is CASSPSLTDTGYEQYF. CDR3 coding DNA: TGCGCCAGCAGCCCCTCACTTACCGACACCGGTTACGAGCAGTACTTC.

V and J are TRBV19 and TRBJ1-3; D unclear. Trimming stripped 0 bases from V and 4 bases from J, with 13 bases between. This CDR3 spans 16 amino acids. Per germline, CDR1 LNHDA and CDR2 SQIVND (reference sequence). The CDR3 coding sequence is TGTGCCAGTAGTATAGATCGAAGAATTTACGGAAACACCATATATTTT. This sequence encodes CASSIDRRIYGNTIYF. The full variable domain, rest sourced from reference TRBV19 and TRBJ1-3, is DGGITQSPKYLFRKEGQNVTLSCEQNLNHDAMYWYRQDPGQGLRLIYYSQIVNDFQKGDIAEGYSVSREKKESFPLTVTSAQKNPTAFYLCASSIDRRIYGNTIYFGEGSWLTVV.

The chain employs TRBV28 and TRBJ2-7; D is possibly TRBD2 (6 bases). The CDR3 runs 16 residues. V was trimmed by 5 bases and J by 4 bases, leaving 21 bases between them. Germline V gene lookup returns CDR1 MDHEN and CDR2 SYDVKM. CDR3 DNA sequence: TGTGCCAGCAGTCCGCGGACTACCAGAATGGGATACGAGCAGTACTTC. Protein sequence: CASSPRTTRMGYEQYF.

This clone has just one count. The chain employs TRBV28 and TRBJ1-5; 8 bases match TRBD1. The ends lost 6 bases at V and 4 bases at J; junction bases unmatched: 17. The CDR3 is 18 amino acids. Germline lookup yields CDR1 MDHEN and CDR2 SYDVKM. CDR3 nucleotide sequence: TGTGCCAGCAGAAAGCAGGGGGCCAACCCACTAACAAATCAGCCCCAGCATTTT. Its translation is CASRKQGANPLTNQPQHF.

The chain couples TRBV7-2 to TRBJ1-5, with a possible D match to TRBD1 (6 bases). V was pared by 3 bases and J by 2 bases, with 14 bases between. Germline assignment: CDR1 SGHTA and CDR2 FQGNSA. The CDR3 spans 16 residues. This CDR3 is CASSFRGGRGNQPQHF. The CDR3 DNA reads TGTGCCAGCAGCTTCCGCGGGGGCCGCGGCAATCAGCCCCAGCATTTT.

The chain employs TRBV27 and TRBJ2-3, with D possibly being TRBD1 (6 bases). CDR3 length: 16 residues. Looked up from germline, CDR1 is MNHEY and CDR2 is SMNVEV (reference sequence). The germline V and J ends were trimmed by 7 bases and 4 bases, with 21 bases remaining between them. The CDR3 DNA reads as TGTGCCAGCAAGAATTACAGGGTCGGTTCCCCAGATACGCAGTATTTT. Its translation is CASKNYRVGSPDTQYF.

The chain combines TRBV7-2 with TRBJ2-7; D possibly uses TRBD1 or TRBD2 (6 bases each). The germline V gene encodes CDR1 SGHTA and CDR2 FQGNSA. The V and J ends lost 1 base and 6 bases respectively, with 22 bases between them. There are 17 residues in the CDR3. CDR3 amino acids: CASSLGGRGEWAAEQYF. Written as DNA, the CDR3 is TGTGCCAGCAGCTTAGGAGGTAGGGGGGAGTGGGCGGCCGAGCAGTACTTC.

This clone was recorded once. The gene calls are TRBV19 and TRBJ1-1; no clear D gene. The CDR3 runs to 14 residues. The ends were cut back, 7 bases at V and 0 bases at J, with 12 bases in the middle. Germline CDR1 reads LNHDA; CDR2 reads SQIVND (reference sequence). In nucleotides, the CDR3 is TGTGCCAGTAAAAGGCCGGACCTGAACACTGAAGCTTTCTTT. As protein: CASKRPDLNTEAFF.

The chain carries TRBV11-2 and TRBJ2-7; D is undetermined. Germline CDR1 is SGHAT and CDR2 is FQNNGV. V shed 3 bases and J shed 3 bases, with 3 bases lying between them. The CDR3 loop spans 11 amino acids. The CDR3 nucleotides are TGTGCCAGCAGCTTTATCTACGAGCAGTACTTC. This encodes CASSFIYEQYF.

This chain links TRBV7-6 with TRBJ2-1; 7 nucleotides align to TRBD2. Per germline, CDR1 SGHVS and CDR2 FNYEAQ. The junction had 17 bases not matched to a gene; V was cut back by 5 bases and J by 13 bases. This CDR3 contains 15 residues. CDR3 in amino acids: CASSQQLGTGGEQFF. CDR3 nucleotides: TGTGCCAGCAGCCAACAGCTTGGGACGGGAGGAGAACAGTTCTTC.

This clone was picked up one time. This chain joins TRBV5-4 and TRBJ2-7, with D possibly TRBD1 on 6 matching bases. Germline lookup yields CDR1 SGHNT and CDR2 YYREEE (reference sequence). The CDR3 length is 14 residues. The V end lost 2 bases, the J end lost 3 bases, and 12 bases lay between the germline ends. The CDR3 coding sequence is TGTGCCAGCAGCTTACAGGGCTATATCTACGAGCAGTACTTC. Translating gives CASSLQGYIYEQYF. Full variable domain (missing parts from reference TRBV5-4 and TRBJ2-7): ETGVTQSPTHLIKTRGQQVTLRCSSQSGHNTVSWYQQALGQGPQFIFQYYREEENGRGNFPPRFSGLQFPNYSSELNVNALELDDSALYLCASSLQGYIYEQYFGPGTRLTVT.

The CDR3 loop is CASSVEGEDYEQYF. The CDR3 region has the DNA TGTGCCAGCAGTGTCGAGGGGGAAGACTACGAGCAGTACTTC. The chain is built from TRBV2 and TRBJ2-7, with D possibly TRBD1 on 6 matching bases. In germline, CDR1 is SNHLY, CDR2 FYNNEI. The length of the CDR3 is 14 residues. V lost 4 bases and J 3 bases, leaving 13 bases between the germline ends.

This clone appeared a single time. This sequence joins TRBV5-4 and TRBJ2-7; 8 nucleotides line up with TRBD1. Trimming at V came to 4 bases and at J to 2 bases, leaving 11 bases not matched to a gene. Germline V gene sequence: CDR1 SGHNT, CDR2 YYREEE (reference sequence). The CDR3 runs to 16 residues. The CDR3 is CASSPGQALGAYEQYF. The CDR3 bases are TGTGCCAGCAGCCCGGGACAGGCCCTAGGGGCCTACGAGCAGTACTTC.

The CDR3 is CASSAIRSRHEQFF. CDR3 bases: TGTGCCAGCAGCGCCATTAGGAGTAGGCATGAGCAGTTCTTC. The chain links TRBV7-9 to TRBJ2-1, with D hard to call. The CDR3 length is 14 residues. Trimming took off 5 bases at V and 8 bases at J, with 16 bases between the two ends. Germline CDR1 is SEHNR and CDR2 is FQNEAQ (reference sequence).

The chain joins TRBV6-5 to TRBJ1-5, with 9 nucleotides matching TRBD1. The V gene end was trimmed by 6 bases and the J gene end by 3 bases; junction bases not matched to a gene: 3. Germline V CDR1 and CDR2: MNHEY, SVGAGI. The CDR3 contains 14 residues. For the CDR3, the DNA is TGTGCCAGCAGGGGGACAGGGCCCAATCAGCCCCAGCATTTT. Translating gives CASRGTGPNQPQHF.

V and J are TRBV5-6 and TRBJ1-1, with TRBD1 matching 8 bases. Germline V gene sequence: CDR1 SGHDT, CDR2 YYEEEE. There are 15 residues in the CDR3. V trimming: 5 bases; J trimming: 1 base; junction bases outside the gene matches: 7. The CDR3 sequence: CASSTTGTGNTEAFF. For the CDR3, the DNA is TGTGCCAGCAGTACTACGGGGACAGGGAACACTGAAGCTTTCTTT.

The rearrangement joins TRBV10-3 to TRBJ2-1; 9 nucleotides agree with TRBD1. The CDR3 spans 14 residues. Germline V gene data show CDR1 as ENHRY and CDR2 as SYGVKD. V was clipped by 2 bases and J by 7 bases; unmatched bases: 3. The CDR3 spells CAISEDRGGNEQFF. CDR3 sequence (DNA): TGTGCCATCAGTGAGGACAGGGGGGGTAATGAGCAGTTCTTC.

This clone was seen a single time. The CDR3 reads CASSHPGLTEAFF. The CDR3 DNA follows: TGTGCCAGCAGCCATCCGGGCCTCACTGAAGCTTTCTTT. This chain uses TRBV7-9 with TRBJ1-1, with D unresolved. The V end lost 5 bases, the J end lost 4 bases, and 11 bases lay between the germline ends. CDR3 length equals 13 residues. Germline CDR1 and CDR2: SEHNR and FQNEAQ (reference sequence).

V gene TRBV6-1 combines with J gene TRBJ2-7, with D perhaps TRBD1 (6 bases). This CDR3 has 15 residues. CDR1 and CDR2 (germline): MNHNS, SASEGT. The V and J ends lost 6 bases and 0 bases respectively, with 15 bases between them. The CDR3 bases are TGTGCCAGCAGCGTGGACAGACTAAGCTCCTACGAGCAGTACTTC. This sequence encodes CASSVDRLSSYEQYF.

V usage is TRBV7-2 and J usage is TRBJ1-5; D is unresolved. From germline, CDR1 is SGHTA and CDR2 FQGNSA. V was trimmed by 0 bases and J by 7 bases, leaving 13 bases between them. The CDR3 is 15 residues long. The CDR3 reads CASSLALRGGQPQHF. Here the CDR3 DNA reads TGTGCCAGCAGCTTAGCGCTACGGGGAGGGCAGCCCCAGCATTTT. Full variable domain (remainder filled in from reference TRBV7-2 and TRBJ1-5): GAGVSQSPSNKVTEKGKDVELRCDPISGHTALYWYRQSLGQGLEFLIYFQGNSAPDKSGLPSDRFSAERTGGSVSTLTIQRTQQEDSAVYLCASSLALRGGQPQHFGDGTRLSIL.